One and the same sample provided the 5 T cell receptor beta chains below, sequenced in a study of T-cell reconstitution after alpha-beta-depleted transplantation in children. The authors prepared the TCRbeta library with unique molecular identifiers. TCRdb itself ran the PCR reads through MiXCR, one entry per CDR3 protein. The sample has 600,000 to 700,000 distinct CDR3 sequences; roughly 17% are singletons. Source: PBMCs from the stem cell graft donor, taken from the stem cell graft. Receptors were obtained from a human donor who donated a stem cell graft to a child with acute myeloid leukemia.

This clonotype showed up just a few times. The CDR3 DNA is TGTGCCAGCGGGACAGACTATGGCTACACCTTC. Protein product: CASGTDYGYTF. The chain couples TRBV13 to TRBJ1-2, with TRBD1 identical over 7 bases. The V gene's germline CDR1 is PRHDT and CDR2 FYEKMQ (reference sequence). The V segment lost 8 bases and the J segment 3 bases; nucleotides outside the gene matches: 0. The CDR3 covers 11 residues.

This clonotype was recorded at least ten times. This chain joins TRBV5-5 and TRBJ1-1; no definite D call. This CDR3 has 14 amino acids. Germline values: CDR1 SGHKS, CDR2 YYEKEE (reference sequence). Trimming took 5 bases from V and 1 from J, leaving 12 bases between them. CDR3 sequence reads: CASRPWTENTEAFF. CDR3 sequence (DNA): TGTGCCAGCAGACCTTGGACCGAGAACACTGAAGCTTTCTTT.

The chain carries TRBV29-1 and TRBJ1-1, with D possibly TRBD1 on 6 matching bases. The V end was cut by 7 bases, the J end by 1 base, with 10 bases between. CDR3 length: 12 residues. Germline lookup yields CDR1 SQVTM and CDR2 ANQGSEA. The CDR3 nucleotides read TGCAGCGGCCGGACAGCGAACACTGAAGCTTTCTTT. Its translation: CSGRTANTEAFF.

Only a few counts were recorded for this clonotype. The chain recombines TRBV5-1 with TRBJ1-1, with D maybe TRBD1 (5 bases). This CDR3 comprises 15 residues. Trimming cost V 4 bases and J 6 bases, with 19 bases left between them. Germline CDR1 SGHRS, CDR2 YFSETQ. The CDR3 coding sequence is TGCGCCAGCAGCCCCCGGACGGCGGGGGAGGCTGAAGCTTTCTTT. Amino acid sequence: CASSPRTAGEAEAFF. Variable domain in full (rest from reference TRBV5-1 and TRBJ1-1): KAGVTQTPRYLIKTRGQQVTLSCSPISGHRSVSWYQQTPGQGLQFLFEYFSETQRNKGNFPGRFSGRQFSNSRSEMNVSTLELGDSALYLCASSPRTAGEAEAFFGQGTRLTVV.

The chain combines TRBV6-2 or TRBV6-3 with TRBJ2-5, with D maybe TRBD2 (5 bases). CDR3 length: 13 residues. Trimming took off 1 base at V and 4 bases at J, with 7 bases between the two ends. In germline, CDR1 is MNHEY, CDR2 SVGEGT. CDR3 amino acids: CASSYFRGETQYF. Written as DNA, the CDR3 is TGTGCCAGCAGTTACTTCCGGGGAGAGACCCAGTACTTC.